This TCR beta chain was sequenced in a study of blood T cell repertoires in COVID-19. Study at large: T cells, B-cell-depleted T cells, or PBMCs supplied cDNA or gDNA.

Patients of the Seattle cohort, enrolled during active infection, were followed longitudinally. Using immunoSEQ multiplex PCR, the repertoire was profiled, and TCRdb retains in-frame clones only, with some absent. The sample has about 200,000 clones, 82% seen once. Germline-derived CDR1 and CDR2 are SGHRS and YFSETQ. V gave up 5 bases and J gave up 2 bases; unmatched junction bases: 7. The CDR3 sequence is 16 residues long. The source of this sequence is a woman between 55 and 75 years old with COVID-19, enrolled during active disease. The chain is built from TRBV5-1 and TRBJ2-5, with 12 bases fitting TRBD2. The sample was peripheral blood. CDR3: CASRAGTSGYQETQYF. The CDR3 DNA reads as TGCGCCAGCAGGGCCGGGACTAGCGGGTATCAAGAGACCCAGTACTTC. The variable domain in full, with the rest retrieved from reference TRBV5-1 and TRBJ2-5, is KAGVTQTPRYLIKTRGQQVTLSCSPISGHRSVSWYQQTPGQGLQFLFEYFSETQRNKGNFPGRFSGRQFSNSRSEMNVSTLELGDSALYLCASRAGTSGYQETQYFGPGTRLLVL.